The entry that follows covers one T cell receptor beta chain sequence. The antigen is not known. The sample comes from a study of shared clonotypes between healthy human individuals. Study-level points and caveats: Tissue TCR repertoires likely differ from these blood-only repertoires. Represented genetic and exposure-history diversity was restricted by having few donors. An effect of sequencing depth on clonotype sharing among donors was expected.

CDR3 size: 15 residues. V gave up 11 bases and J gave up 1 base; unmatched junction bases: 9. Germline lookup yields CDR1 MDHEN and CDR2 SYDVKM. Generated by immunoSEQ multiplex PCR, the TCRdb table keeps only in-frame clones and is missing some. The data show 450,000 to 500,000 clones, 81% seen once. The chain couples TRBV28 to TRBJ2-1, with TRBD1 matching over 9 bases. Sequencing was done on a sample of PBMCs. The sequence came from a woman between 35 and 50 years old in good health. Some clones in this sample may be carry-over from other donors' samples. The CDR3 region has the DNA TGTGCCGGGAAGGGGGGACAGGGTTCCTACAATGAGCAGTTCTTC. Its protein is CAGKGGQGSYNEQFF.